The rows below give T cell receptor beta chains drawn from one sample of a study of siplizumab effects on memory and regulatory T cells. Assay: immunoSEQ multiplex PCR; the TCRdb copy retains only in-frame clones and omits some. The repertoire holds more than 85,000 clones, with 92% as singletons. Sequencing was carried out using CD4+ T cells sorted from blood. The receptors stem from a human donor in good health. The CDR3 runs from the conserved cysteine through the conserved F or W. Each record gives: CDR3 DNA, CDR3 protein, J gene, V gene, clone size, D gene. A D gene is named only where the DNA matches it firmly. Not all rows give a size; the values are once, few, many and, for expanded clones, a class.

DNA: TGTGCCAGCAGCCTACACGGAAGGGCGAACACTGAAGCTTTCTTT
CDR3: CASSLHGRANTEAFF
J: TRBJ1-1
V: TRBV9
size: NA
D: NA

DNA: TGTGCCAGCAGTTTAGCCTCAACAGGGAACTATGGCTACACCTTC
CDR3: CASSLASTGNYGYTF
J: TRBJ1-2
V: TRBV28
size: NA
D: NA

DNA: TGTGCCAGCAGCTTACGGACTAGCGGGAGTGTGAACGCCGGGGAGCTGTTTTTT
CDR3: CASSLRTSGSVNAGELFF
J: TRBJ2-2
V: TRBV7-3
size: NA
D: TRBD2

DNA: TGTGCCAGTACCCGCGGGGGGGGCTACAATGAGCAGTTCTTC
CDR3: CASTRGGGYNEQFF
J: TRBJ2-1
V: TRBV9
size: NA
D: TRBD2

DNA: TGTGCCAGCAGCTCTCTCGGGGACTCGAGGGAGACCCAGTACTTC
CDR3: CASSSLGDSRETQYF
J: TRBJ2-5
V: TRBV7-3
size: NA
D: NA

DNA: TGTGCCACCAGCAGAAACAGGGTTTCTGGTGAAGCTTTCTTT
CDR3: CATSRNRVSGEAFF
J: TRBJ1-1
V: TRBV15
size: few
D: NA

DNA: TGTGCCAGTAAAGGGGTCAACTATGGCTACACCTTC
CDR3: CASKGVNYGYTF
J: TRBJ1-2
V: TRBV19
size: NA
D: NA

DNA: TGCAGCGTGAGATCGACAGTAGTCACTGAAGCTTTCTTT
CDR3: CSVRSTVVTEAFF
J: TRBJ1-1
V: TRBV29-1
size: few
D: NA

DNA: TGTGCCAGCAGCTCAGGGGACACCTACAATGAGCAGTTCTTC
CDR3: CASSSGDTYNEQFF
J: TRBJ2-1
V: TRBV7-3
size: NA
D: NA

DNA: TGTGCCAGTAGTATCGGCTTCTCTGGAAACACCATATATTTT
CDR3: CASSIGFSGNTIYF
J: TRBJ1-3
V: TRBV19
size: NA
D: NA

DNA: TGTGCCAGCAGCAAACGACTAGCGGGTTCCAATGAGCAGTTCTTC
CDR3: CASSKRLAGSNEQFF
J: TRBJ2-1
V: TRBV11-3
size: NA
D: TRBD2

DNA: TGTGCCAGCAGAGACAGGGGACGGCAGCCCCAGCATTTT
CDR3: CASRDRGRQPQHF
J: TRBJ1-5
V: TRBV2
size: few
D: TRBD1

DNA: TGCGCCAGCTCTAGGGGGAGCGTTGGACTAGCGGGATTACCCTCCTACAATGAGCAGTTCTTC
CDR3: CASSRGSVGLAGLPSYNEQFF
J: TRBJ2-1
V: TRBV10-2
size: NA
D: TRBD2

DNA: TGTGCCTGGAGTTATAGGGCAGGGATCTACGAGCAGTACTTC
CDR3: CAWSYRAGIYEQYF
J: TRBJ2-7
V: TRBV30
size: NA
D: NA

DNA: TGTGCCTGGATCGTAAGCGGGGGAGAGACCCAGTACTTC
CDR3: CAWIVSGGETQYF
J: TRBJ2-5
V: TRBV30
size: NA
D: TRBD2

DNA: TGTGCCAGCAGCCTAACGGCTTCGTGGGCCGGGGAGCTGTTTTTT
CDR3: CASSLTASWAGELFF
J: TRBJ2-2
V: TRBV7-8
size: NA
D: NA

DNA: TGTGCCAGCAGCGTAGGGACGAAGGGAGAGACCCAGTACTTC
CDR3: CASSVGTKGETQYF
J: TRBJ2-5
V: TRBV9
size: NA
D: NA

DNA: TGTGCCAGCAGCTTGGGGTATGGGGGGCGCTTAGAAAATTCACCCCTCCACTTT
CDR3: CASSLGYGGRLENSPLHF
J: TRBJ1-6
V: TRBV5-7
size: NA
D: NA

DNA: TGTGCCAGCAGCCGTACAGGGGGCGAGCAGTACTTC
CDR3: CASSRTGGEQYF
J: TRBJ2-7
V: TRBV6-5
size: NA
D: TRBD1

DNA: TGTGCCAGCAGTTTCGCGACAGGGAGCAATCAGCCCCAGCATTTT
CDR3: CASSFATGSNQPQHF
J: TRBJ1-5
V: TRBV27
size: NA
D: TRBD1

DNA: TGTGCCAGCAGCATGTGGACAGTCATGAACACTGAAGCTTTCTTT
CDR3: CASSMWTVMNTEAFF
J: TRBJ1-1
V: TRBV11-2
size: NA
D: NA

DNA: TGTGCCCCCTCATACCAAGAGACCCAGTACTTC
CDR3: CAPSYQETQYF
J: TRBJ2-5
V: TRBV15
size: NA
D: NA